Sequencing of this T cell receptor beta chain was carried out in a study of blood T cells in healthy people across ages. Study results and caveats: Roughly linearly, TCR beta diversity per million T cells fell as age increased.

This CDR3 comprises 12 residues. Germline V gene lookup returns CDR1 MNHEY and CDR2 SVGAGI. The germline V and J ends were trimmed by 8 bases and 2 bases, with 10 bases remaining between them. A sample-barcoded 5' primer and a J-beta primer mix were used in a second PCR of roughly 6 to 12 cycles. TCRdb called the 5' RACE reads again in MiXCR, with one record for every CDR3 protein. This sample has hundreds of thousands of distinct CDR3 sequences, with over 45% found just once. Worth noting for this clonotype: Its antigen remains unknown.

Material for sequencing was blood. V gene TRBV6-5 combines with J gene TRBJ2-7; perhaps TRBD2 as D (6 bases). The TCR originated in a woman aged 55-69 years in good health. In DNA, the CDR3 is TGTGCCAGCCGGAGGGGTCCCTACGAGCAGTACTTC. Residues: CASRRGPYEQYF.